This T cell receptor (beta chain) emerged from a study of cytomegalovirus exposure and HLA in healthy donors. General study points: TCR beta chains associated with HLA were, in a later analysis, more clonally expanded than equally common others. As a later analysis revealed, the rate of TCR association differed by HLA locus, with DRB1 most and HLA-C fewest. In vitro data verified a few CMV-associated chains as specific for CMV antigens. Most observed TCR sequences were rare, whereas some public TCRs were detected in many donors.

The germline V and J ends were trimmed by 3 bases and 9 bases, with 14 bases remaining between them. This CDR3 contains 13 residues. The V gene's germline CDR1 is MNHNY and CDR2 SVGAGI (reference sequence). Of note for this clone: Its specificity is unknown.

PCR primers comprised 60 Vbeta and 13 Jbeta primers. Clones were read by immunoSEQ multiplex PCR, and TCRdb kept only the in-frame ones, dropping some. The sample has over 100,000 clones, roughly three fifths seen once. The chain combines TRBV6-6 with TRBJ1-2; no clear D. The specimen sequenced was PBMCs. The sequence was obtained from a woman aged 40 to 50 in good health and CMV-seronegative. DNA of the CDR3: TGTGCCAGCAGTTATCTCGGGGAGTTGAGCTACACCTTC. Its protein is CASSYLGELSYTF.